One and the same sample provided the 26 T cell receptor beta chains below, sequenced in a study of tumor-infiltrating lymphocytes in primary liver carcinoma. Co-extraction of RNA and DNA was performed on roughly 20-31 mg of unsorted bulk tissue. Reverse transcription of roughly 470 ng total RNA with a constant-region primer produced TCR beta cDNA. Three nested multiplex PCR rounds, a slightly modified ARM-PCR method, built the TCR beta libraries. It was with TRBV1-TRBV30 forward primers and a C-beta reverse primer that the first two PCR rounds were run, at around 10 cycles each. MiXCR, applied by TCRdb to the multiplex PCR reads, yields one record per CDR3 protein. The table lists roughly 50,000 distinct CDR3 sequences, about 80% of them singletons. The sample taken for sequencing was liver tumor tissue from sampling region 2. Subset indicated: tumor region T2, inferior pole. The receptors stem from a man aged 40-50 years with primary liver carcinoma and hepatitis B virus infection.

This clonotype was detected a few times. A much bigger clone sits one base away, suggesting this may be a read error. V gene TRBV30 combines with J gene TRBJ1-1, with D tentatively TRBD1 (5 bases). The V end lost 4 bases, the J end lost 0 bases, and 9 bases lay between the germline ends. From germline, CDR1 is GTSNPN and CDR2 SVGIG (reference sequence). CDR3 size: 13 residues. This chain's CDR3 is CAWTMGLNTEAFF. DNA of the CDR3: TGTGCCTGGACCATGGGGCTGAACACTGAAGCTTTCTTT.

Concerning this clonotype: A read error is likely, as this CDR3 ends without the conserved phenylalanine or tryptophan. The DNA is left out, because the CDR3 cannot be placed on it with certainty; the CDR3 is given as TCRdb lists it. V usage is TRBV11-2 and J usage is TRBJ2-5; the table assigns TRBD2, which was not confirmed against the DNA. The CDR3 has 16 residues if both end residues are counted. The germline V gene encodes CDR1 SGHAT and CDR2 FQNNGV. CDR3 region: CASRTRDSAHQETHYY.

With regard to this clonotype: This clone may be a read error of a much larger clone one base away. J is TRBJ2-7 and V is TRBV5-1, with 8 bases aligning to TRBD1. Germline CDR1 reads SGHRS; CDR2 reads YFSETQ. CDR3 size: 13 residues. Written as DNA, the CDR3 is TGCGCCAGCAGGGACAGGGAAGTTGGCGAGAAGTACTTC. It yields the protein CASRDREVGEKYF.

The chain is built from TRBV10-1 and TRBJ2-5; maybe TRBD2 (6 bases). Between the trimmed V and J ends, which lost 4 bases and 1 base, there was a span of 7 bases. The CDR3 is made up of 13 amino acids. Germline lookup yields CDR1 WNHNN and CDR2 SYGVQD (reference sequence). The chain's CDR3 is CASSVGGQETQYF. Written as DNA, the CDR3 is TGCGCCAGCAGTGTGGGAGGCCAAGAGACCCAGTACTTC.

Concerning this clonotype: At one end the junction does not follow the germline gene, possibly because of a read error. V and J are TRBV4-2 and TRBJ2-7; 10 nucleotides align to TRBD2. The CDR3 is 18 amino acids. Germline CDR1 reads LGHNA; CDR2 reads YNFKEQ. The CDR3 is CASSQEVTSGRVPYDQYF. DNA for the CDR3: TGTGCCAGCAGCCAAGAGGTCACGAGCGGGAGGGTACCCTACGACCAGTACTTC.

This clonotype showed up just once. The junction shows a germline mismatch at one end, possibly a read error. The rearrangement links TRBV11-2 to TRBJ2-7; D is perhaps TRBD1 (6 bases). CDR3 length equals 17 residues. Germline assignment: CDR1 SGHAT and CDR2 FQNNGV. The CDR3 nucleotides read TGTGGCAGCAGCTTAGACTTCGGGACACCCAGCTCCTACGATCAATACTTC. It is translated as CGSSLDFGTPSSYDQYF.

About this clonotype: The final CDR3 position lacks the conserved phenylalanine or tryptophan, pointing to a likely read error. The J gene is TRBJ1-1, the V gene TRBV7-9, with TRBD1 as a possible D gene (6 bases). Trimming removed 2 bases from V and 0 bases from J, with 19 bases in between. The CDR3 extends over 18 amino acids. Germline CDR1 reads SEHNR; CDR2 reads FQNEAQ (reference sequence). DNA for the CDR3: TGTGCCAGCAGCTTATTTGGGCAGGGGACGGGGGTGAACACTGAAGCTTTCTCT. Translated, it gives CASSLFGQGTGVNTEAFS.

V usage is TRBV5-1 and J usage is TRBJ2-7; 8 bases match TRBD2. The J segment lost 3 bases and the V segment lost 0 bases, leaving 5 bases of the junction unmatched. CDR1 SGHRS and CDR2 YFSETQ come from the germline V gene. The CDR3 extends over 15 amino acids. CDR3: CASSLASGQVYEQYF. CDR3 DNA: TGCGCCAGCAGCTTGGCTAGCGGGCAGGTCTACGAGCAGTACTTC.

On this clonotype: The CDR3 does not end in the conserved phenylalanine or tryptophan, so this is likely a read error. The chain has TRBV29-1 and TRBJ2-7; either TRBD1 or TRBD2 may supply D (6 bases each). The germline CDR1 and CDR2 sequences are SQVTM and ANQGSEA. V lost 4 bases to trimming and J lost 5 bases, with 9 bases between them. The CDR3 totals 11 residues. CDR3 bases: TGCAGCGTTGGGGGGGCCAACGAGCAGTACTTA. This gives the protein CSVGGANEQYL.

This clonotype was counted ten times or more. The junction does not match germline at one end; this may be a read error. Here the CDR3 DNA reads TGTGCCAGCTGGGACACCACTAACTATGGCCACACCTTC. Its protein is CASWDTTNYGHTF. The chain has TRBV6-1 and TRBJ1-2, with D possibly being TRBD1 (6 bases). The CDR3 spans 13 residues. Germline-derived CDR1 and CDR2 are MNHNS and SASEGT.

V and J are TRBV12-3 or TRBV12-4 and TRBJ2-1; D not resolved. The V end was cut by 10 bases, the J end by 7 bases, with 11 bases between. The CDR3 runs 11 residues. CDR3 coding DNA: TGTGCCATCAGACGTCAGAATGAGCAGTTCTTC. Encoded protein: CAIRRQNEQFF.

V gene TRBV4-1 combines with J gene TRBJ2-7; D assignment may be TRBD1 or TRBD2 (7 bases each). CDR1 and CDR2 from the germline V gene are MGHRA and YSYEKL. This CDR3 contains 16 residues. V lost 11 bases to trimming and J lost 4 bases, with 27 bases between them. CDR3 in amino acids: CAGSRQGGTVTYEQYF. Written as DNA, the CDR3 is TGCGCCGGTAGCCGCCAGGGGGGGACAGTAACTTACGAGCAGTACTTC.

This clonotype was recorded many times. The chain recombines TRBV29-1 with TRBJ2-3; D remains ambiguous. Germline-derived CDR1 and CDR2 are SQVTM and ANQGSEA. V was clipped by 4 bases and J by 2 bases, with 19 bases between them. The CDR3 runs 16 residues. The DNA of the CDR3 is TGCAGCGTTGTCCCTTTGTTTGGCAAGGCCACAGATACGCAGTATTTT. Translated, it gives CSVVPLFGKATDTQYF.

Note on this clonotype: A much larger clone lies one base from this, so it may be a read error. The chain joins TRBV7-9 to TRBJ2-5; a weak D match, TRBD1 (5 bases). V lost 5 bases and J 4 bases, leaving 14 bases between the germline ends. Germline values: CDR1 SEHNR, CDR2 FQNEAQ (reference sequence). The CDR3 contains 14 residues. The CDR3 sequence: CASSLRIGAETQYF. CDR3 DNA: TGTGCCAGCAGCCTGCGGATAGGGGCAGAGACCCAGTACTTC. The variable domain in full, with the rest retrieved from reference TRBV7-9 and TRBJ2-5, is DTGVSQNPRHKITKRGQNVTFRCDPISEHNRLYWYRQTLGQGPEFLTYFQNEAQLEKSRLLSDRFSAERPKGSFSTLEIQRTEQGDSAMYLCASSLRIGAETQYFGPGTRLLVL.

This clonotype has more than one count but fewer than ten. This may come from a read error, since a much larger clone is one base off. V and J are TRBV6-1 and TRBJ2-7, with D perhaps TRBD2 (5 bases). Germline V gives CDR1 MNHNS, CDR2 SASEGT. The V and J ends lost 7 bases and 4 bases respectively, with 11 bases between them. The CDR3 sequence is 12 residues long. This CDR3 reads CASIYSGYEQYF. The CDR3 region has the DNA TGTGCCAGCATCTATTCGGGGTACGAGCAGTACTTC.

With regard to this clonotype: This may come from a read error, since a much larger clone is one base off. The V call is TRBV30, the J call TRBJ2-5, with 7 bases aligning to TRBD1. CDR3 length: 15 amino acids. Looked up from germline, CDR1 is GTSNPN and CDR2 is SVGIG (reference sequence). CDR3 sequence: CAWSDWTGAQETKYF. The CDR3 DNA reads as TGTGCCTGGAGTGACTGGACAGGCGCGCAAGAGACCAAGTACTTC.

Turning to this clonotype: Being one base from a much bigger clone, this may be a read error. This chain joins TRBV28 and TRBJ2-3, with unresolved D. Germline-derived CDR1 and CDR2 are MDHEN and SYDVKM. CDR3 length equals 13 residues. CDR3 region: CVSSTVPRDTQYF. The CDR3 DNA sequence: TGTGTCAGCAGTACGGTTCCCAGAGATACGCAGTATTTT. The full variable domain, its missing parts supplied by reference TRBV28 and TRBJ2-3, is DVKVTQSSRYLVKRTGEKVFLECVQDMDHENMFWYRQDPGLGLRLIYFSYDVKMKEKGDIPEGYSVSREKKERFSLILESASTNQTSMYLCVSSTVPRDTQYFGPGTRLTVL.

The chain joins TRBV29-1 to TRBJ2-1, with TRBD2 matching 8 bases. Germline V gene data show CDR1 as SQVTM and CDR2 as ANQGSEA. This CDR3 has 14 amino acids. The CDR3: CSVLKAGVPNEQFF. The CDR3 region has the DNA TGCAGTGTCCTCAAAGCGGGAGTACCAAATGAGCAGTTCTTC.

Turning to this clonotype: This may stem from a read error, because a much larger clone lies one nucleotide away. The chain couples TRBV28 to TRBJ2-1; D unresolved. The CDR3 is 14 residues long. CDR1 MDHEN and CDR2 SYDVKM come from the germline V gene. CDR3 sequence: CAGSLPGTYNEQFF. The CDR3, as DNA: TGTGCCGGCAGTTTACCAGGTACCTACAATGAGCAGTTCTTC. The full variable domain, completed using reference TRBV28 and TRBJ2-1, is DVKVTQSSRYLVKRTGEKVFLECVQDMDHENMFWYRQDPGLGLRLIYFSYDVKMKEKGDIPEGYSVSREKKERFSLILESASTNQTSMYLCAGSLPGTYNEQFFGPGTRLTVL.

This rearrangement joins TRBV9 to TRBJ1-3, with a possible D match to TRBD1 (5 bases). CDR1 is SGDLS, CDR2 YYNGEE, per germline. Trimming removed 4 bases from V and 7 bases from J, with 15 bases in between. The CDR3 is 14 residues long. CDR3 DNA sequence: TGTGCCAGCAGCCTATCAGGGTTCGATAACACCATATATTTT. It yields the protein CASSLSGFDNTIYF.

The chain is built from TRBV7-9 and TRBJ2-3; D perhaps matches TRBD1 (6 bases). Trimming cost V 5 bases and J 14 bases, with 20 bases left between them. Germline V gene data show CDR1 as SEHNR and CDR2 as FQNEAQ (reference sequence). There are 13 residues in the CDR3. CDR3 amino acids: CASSSWDKGSLYF. CDR3 nucleotides: TGTGCCAGCAGCAGCTGGGACAAGGGAAGTCTGTATTTT. The whole variable domain, remainder taken from reference TRBV7-9 and TRBJ2-3, is DTGVSQNPRHKITKRGQNVTFRCDPISEHNRLYWYRQTLGQGPEFLTYFQNEAQLEKSRLLSDRFSAERPKGSFSTLEIQRTEQGDSAMYLCASSSWDKGSLYFGPGTRLTVL.

In regard to this clonotype: A read error is possible here, since a much larger clone lies one base away. The chain employs TRBV7-9 and TRBJ2-1; no definite D call. Germline V gene sequence: CDR1 SEHNR, CDR2 FQNEAQ (reference sequence). The CDR3 is made up of 12 amino acids. Here the CDR3 reads CVSSLGRIEQFF. The CDR3 DNA is TGTGTCAGCAGCTTAGGCCGGATTGAGCAGTTCTTC.

Remarks on this clonotype: The CDR3 carries no conserved terminal phenylalanine or tryptophan, so it likely arises from a read error. The V call is TRBV11-2, the J call TRBJ2-2; TRBD2 is a possible D gene (6 bases). The CDR3 has 15 residues. In germline, CDR1 is SGHAT, CDR2 FQNNGV. The CDR3 nucleotides read TGTGCCAGCCTCCCACCGGGAGTGTACATCGGGGGGCTGTTTCTT. Its protein is CASLPPGVYIGGLFL.

The V and J genes are TRBV7-8 and TRBJ2-7; D is uncertain. Deletions cut 10 bases from V and 6 bases from J, with 16 bases between. Germline V gene sequence: CDR1 SGHVS, CDR2 FQNEAQ. The CDR3 contains 12 residues. CDR3 loop: CANGPSSSEQYF. The CDR3 region has the DNA TGTGCCAACGGCCCGAGTTCGTCCGAGCAGTACTTC.

With respect to this clonotype: The junction departs from the called germline gene at one end, perhaps through a read error. The rearrangement uses TRBV11-2 and TRBJ1-2; unclear D gene. The germline V gene encodes CDR1 SGHAT and CDR2 FQNNGV. The CDR3 has 13 amino acids. The CDR3 loop reads CASSLEGNYGHIF. CDR3 coding DNA: TGTGCCAGCAGCTTAGAAGGGAACTATGGCCACATCTTC.

Of note for this clonotype: Since a much larger clone is just one base distant, this may be a read error. The chain recombines TRBV5-1 with TRBJ1-4, with D uncertain. V was clipped by 0 bases and J by 5 bases, with 11 bases between them. This CDR3 is built from 15 residues. Germline V gene sequence: CDR1 SGHRS, CDR2 YFSETQ. CDR3 loop: CASSLVAIANEKLFF. The CDR3 nucleotides are TGCGCCAGCAGCTTGGTCGCCATCGCCAATGAAAAACTGTTTTTT.